This passage covers 19 T cell receptor beta chains from one sample sequenced in a study of blood T cell repertoires in COVID-19. Assay: immunoSEQ multiplex PCR; the TCRdb copy retains only in-frame clones and omits some. This sample has tens of thousands of clones, with about four fifths found just once. Sample: peripheral blood. Receptor source: a man in his sixties with COVID-19, enrolled during active disease.

In its sample, this clone was seen a few times. The chain employs TRBV7-9 and TRBJ1-4, with 9 bases fitting TRBD1. Trimming at V came to 4 bases and at J to 6 bases, leaving 12 bases not matched to a gene. This CDR3 is built from 17 residues. CDR1 SEHNR and CDR2 FQNEAQ come from the germline V gene (reference sequence). The CDR3 bases are TGTGCCAGCAGCTCTACCCGGGACAGGGAATCATATGAAAAACTGTTTTTT. Amino acids: CASSSTRDRESYEKLFF.

The genes are TRBV7-9 and TRBJ1-4; possible D gene TRBD1, 5 bases. Germline CDR1 is SEHNR and CDR2 is FQNEAQ (reference sequence). Trimming cost V 1 base and J 8 bases, with 14 bases left between them. The CDR3 has 15 residues. The CDR3 DNA sequence: TGTGCCAGCAGCTTAGGAGGAGGGGCAGAAGAAAAACTGTTTTTT. Its translation: CASSLGGGAEEKLFF.

This chain links TRBV19 with TRBJ1-1; the D gene is possibly TRBD1 (6 bases). The CDR3 runs 16 residues. The ends were cut back, 2 bases at V and 0 bases at J, with 13 bases in the middle. In germline, CDR1 is LNHDA, CDR2 SQIVND (reference sequence). The CDR3: CASSIKGRGVNTEAFF. The CDR3 region has the DNA TGTGCCAGTAGTATAAAGGGCAGGGGCGTGAACACTGAAGCTTTCTTT.

V is TRBV5-1 and J is TRBJ1-2, with D maybe TRBD1 (6 bases). Germline CDR1 and CDR2: SGHRS and YFSETQ. The CDR3 has 15 residues. V was cut by 2 bases and J by 3 bases, with 14 bases left in between. The CDR3 reads CASSFVDRHYYGYTF. The CDR3 DNA is TGCGCCAGCAGCTTTGTAGACAGGCACTACTATGGCTACACCTTC.

This clone appeared once. This chain uses TRBV11-2 with TRBJ2-7, with D perhaps matching TRBD1 (5 bases). Germline assignment: CDR1 SGHAT and CDR2 FQNNGV. V was shortened by 10 bases and J by 3 bases, with 16 bases between the two germline ends. The CDR3 loop spans 13 amino acids. Here the CDR3 reads CATHPPGFYEQYF. DNA of the CDR3: TGTGCCACCCACCCCCCAGGGTTCTACGAGCAGTACTTC.

This chain joins TRBV6-1 and TRBJ1-6; 10 positions agree with TRBD1. The trim removed 3 bases at V and 7 bases at J, leaving 0 bases unmatched. The CDR3 length is 14 residues. Looked up from germline, CDR1 is MNHNS and CDR2 is SASEGT. CDR3 in DNA: TGTGCCAGCAGTGAGGGACAGGGGAATTCACCCCTCCACTTT. This gives the protein CASSEGQGNSPLHF.

The rearrangement links TRBV28 to TRBJ2-3; 10 positions match TRBD1. J gave up 2 bases and V 4 bases, and 9 bases lay outside the gene matches. This CDR3 spans 17 amino acids. Germline V CDR1 and CDR2: MDHEN, SYDVKM. The CDR3 region is CASSSDRGQTSTDTQYF. CDR3 in DNA: TGTGCCAGCAGTTCTGACAGGGGGCAGACGTCCACAGATACGCAGTATTTT.

This chain uses TRBV24-1 with TRBJ2-5; possible D gene TRBD1, 6 bases. The germline V gene has CDR1 KGHDR and CDR2 SFDVKD. V lost 2 bases and J 2 bases, leaving 14 bases between the germline ends. The CDR3 loop spans 16 amino acids. The CDR3 reads CATSDSRGGRQETQYF. CDR3 DNA: TGTGCCACCAGTGATTCACGAGGGGGAAGGCAAGAGACCCAGTACTTC.

V usage is TRBV19 and J usage is TRBJ2-4, with TRBD1 identical over 9 bases. CDR3 length equals 14 residues. Trimming at V came to 9 bases and at J to 7 bases, leaving 10 bases not matched to a gene. CDR1 is LNHDA, CDR2 SQIVND, per germline (reference sequence). The CDR3 region is CASETGGARNIQYF. The CDR3 DNA is TGTGCCAGCGAAACAGGGGGCGCGAGGAACATTCAGTACTTC.

V gene TRBV11-2 combines with J gene TRBJ1-6; a weak D match, TRBD1 (6 bases). Trimming removed 0 bases from V and 8 bases from J, with 11 bases in between. This CDR3 is 15 amino acids long. Germline CDR1 is SGHAT and CDR2 is FQNNGV. The CDR3 reads CASSLEQQGYSPLHF. In DNA form, the CDR3 reads TGTGCCAGCAGCTTAGAGCAGCAGGGGTATTCACCCCTCCACTTT.

The rearrangement joins TRBV30 to TRBJ2-5; 7 positions agree with TRBD2. Germline assignment: CDR1 GTSNPN and CDR2 SVGIG (reference sequence). The CDR3 loop spans 15 amino acids. V lost 0 bases, J lost 3 bases, and 7 bases stayed unmatched. CDR3 in amino acids: CAWSVLGLAEETQYF. The CDR3 DNA follows: TGTGCCTGGAGTGTACTGGGGCTAGCGGAAGAGACCCAGTACTTC.

This chain joins TRBV2 and TRBJ1-2, with TRBD1 identical over 11 bases. Germline trimming cut 6 bases from V and 8 bases from J; bases unmatched to any gene: 8. CDR1 is SNHLY, CDR2 FYNNEI, per germline. This CDR3 is 14 amino acids long. CDR3 loop: CASRAGTGGLGYTF. The CDR3 bases are TGTGCCAGCAGAGCCGGGACAGGGGGTCTAGGCTACACCTTC. The complete variable domain, with remaining parts taken from reference TRBV2 and TRBJ1-2, reads EPEVTQTPSHQVTQMGQEVILRCVPISNHLYFYWYRQILGQKVEFLVSFYNNEISEKSEIFDDQFSVERPDGSNFTLKIRSTKLEDSAMYFCASRAGTGGLGYTFGSGTRLTVV.

The chain has TRBV28 and TRBJ1-1, with unresolved D. This CDR3 is 14 amino acids long. CDR1 and CDR2 (germline): MDHEN, SYDVKM. The V gene lost 5 bases and the J gene lost 3 bases, with 13 bases spanning the gap. The CDR3 here is CASSPPGSDTEAFF. CDR3 bases: TGTGCCAGCAGTCCGCCGGGGTCGGACACTGAAGCTTTCTTT.

The rearrangement joins TRBV18 to TRBJ1-3; TRBD1 matches 9 bases. Looked up from germline, CDR1 is KGHSH and CDR2 is LQKENI. The CDR3 covers 17 residues. J lost 3 bases, V lost 3 bases, and 9 bases had no gene match. The CDR3 loop reads CASSPGLQGAGGNTIYF. For the CDR3, the DNA is TGTGCCAGCTCACCCGGTCTACAGGGGGCAGGTGGAAACACCATATATTTT.

The rearrangement uses TRBV28 and TRBJ1-4, with 7 bases lining up with TRBD1. This CDR3 has 17 amino acids. The V gene end was trimmed by 3 bases and the J gene end by 7 bases; junction bases not matched to a gene: 14. Germline-derived CDR1 and CDR2 are MDHEN and SYDVKM. The CDR3 DNA reads TGTGCCAGCAGTTTCCACAATACAGGGGCCGGGGGTGAAAAACTGTTTTTT. As protein: CASSFHNTGAGGEKLFF.

The rearrangement joins TRBV9 to TRBJ1-2, with 7 positions matching TRBD1. CDR1 and CDR2 (germline): SGDLS, YYNGEE. J was trimmed by 4 bases and V by 0 bases; bases with no gene match: 6. The CDR3 spans 15 residues. The CDR3 region has the DNA TGTGCCAGCAGCGTAGAGCCCACAGGGGCCTATGGCTACACCTTC. It specifies CASSVEPTGAYGYTF.

The CDR3 sequence: CAISESSSGTQYF. The CDR3, as DNA: TGTGCCATCAGTGAGTCTAGTTCGGGTACGCAGTATTTT. The chain recombines TRBV10-3 with TRBJ2-3, with D uncertain. Trimming removed 0 bases from V and 8 bases from J, with 9 bases in between. CDR1 is ENHRY and CDR2 is SYGVKD in the germline V gene. There are 13 residues in the CDR3.

The genes are TRBV5-1 and TRBJ1-6; 8 nucleotides agree with TRBD1. The CDR3 loop spans 16 amino acids. V gave up 0 bases and J gave up 7 bases; unmatched junction bases: 6. Germline CDR1 SGHRS, CDR2 YFSETQ. In DNA form, the CDR3 reads TGCGCCAGCAGCTTGGGGACAGGGACCTTCAATTCACCCCTCCACTTT. This codes for CASSLGTGTFNSPLHF. Combining the CDR3 with reference TRBV5-1 and TRBJ1-6 gives the whole variable domain KAGVTQTPRYLIKTRGQQVTLSCSPISGHRSVSWYQQTPGQGLQFLFEYFSETQRNKGNFPGRFSGRQFSNSRSEMNVSTLELGDSALYLCASSLGTGTFNSPLHFGNGTRLTVT.

This clone was detected only a few times. J is TRBJ2-1 and V is TRBV5-5, with 8 bases matching TRBD2. Germline loops: CDR1 SGHKS, CDR2 YYEKEE (reference sequence). This CDR3 is built from 12 residues. The trim removed 3 bases at V and 12 bases at J, leaving 5 bases unmatched. CDR3 sequence (DNA): TGTGCCAGCAGCTCCCTAGCGGGTTTGCAGTTCTTC. Protein sequence: CASSSLAGLQFF.